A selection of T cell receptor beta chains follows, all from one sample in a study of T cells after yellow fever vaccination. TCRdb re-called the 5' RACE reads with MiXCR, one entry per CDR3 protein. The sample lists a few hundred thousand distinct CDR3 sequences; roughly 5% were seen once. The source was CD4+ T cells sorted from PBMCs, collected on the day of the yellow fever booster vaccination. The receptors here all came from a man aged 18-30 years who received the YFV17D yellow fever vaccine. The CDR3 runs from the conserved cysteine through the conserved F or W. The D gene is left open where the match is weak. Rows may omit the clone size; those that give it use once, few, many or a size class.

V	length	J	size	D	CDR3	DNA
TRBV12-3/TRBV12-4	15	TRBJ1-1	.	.	CASSLGKGFYTEAFF	TGTGCCAGCAGTTTGGGTAAGGGTTTTTACACTGAAGCTTTCTTT
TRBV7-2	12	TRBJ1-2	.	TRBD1	CASSSQGVGYTF	TGTGCCAGCAGCTCCCAGGGGGTCGGCTACACCTTC
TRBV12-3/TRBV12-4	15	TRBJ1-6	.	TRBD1	CASSARDRGSSPLHF	TGTGCCAGCAGTGCCCGGGACAGGGGGTCTTCACCCCTCCACTTT
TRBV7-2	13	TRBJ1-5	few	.	CASNFLPNQPQHF	TGTGCCAGCAACTTTCTCCCAAATCAGCCCCAGCATTTT
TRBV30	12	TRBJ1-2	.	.	CAWSRLNYGYTF	TGTGCCTGGAGTCGCTTGAACTATGGCTACACCTTC
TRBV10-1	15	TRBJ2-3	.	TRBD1	CASSLRDRVTDTQYF	TGCGCCAGCAGTCTCCGGGACAGAGTCACAGATACGCAGTATTTT
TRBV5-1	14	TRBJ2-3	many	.	CASSLIRGTDTQYF	TGCGCCAGCAGCCTAATTAGGGGCACAGATACGCAGTATTTT
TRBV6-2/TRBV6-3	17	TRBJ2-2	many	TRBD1	CASSYFSRTGDTGELFF	TGTGCCAGCAGTTATTTTTCGAGGACAGGGGACACCGGGGAGCTGTTTTTT
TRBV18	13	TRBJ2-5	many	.	CASSPRAGETQYF	TGTGCCAGCTCACCACGTGCCGGGGAGACCCAGTACTTC
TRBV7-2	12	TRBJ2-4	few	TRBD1	CASSLQGNIQYF	TGTGCCAGCAGTCTACAGGGGAACATTCAGTACTTC
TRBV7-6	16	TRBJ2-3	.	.	CASSLVGGISTDTQYF	TGTGCCAGCAGCTTAGTGGGCGGAATTAGCACAGATACGCAGTATTTT
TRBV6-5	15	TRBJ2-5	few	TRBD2	CASRFTSGFTETQYF	TGTGCCAGCAGGTTTACTAGCGGTTTTACGGAGACCCAGTACTTC
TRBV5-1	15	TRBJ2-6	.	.	CASSLTAAGANVLTF	TGCGCCAGCAGCTTAACAGCAGCCGGGGCCAACGTCCTGACTTTC
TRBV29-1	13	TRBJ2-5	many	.	CSVGHGAKETQYF	TGCAGCGTCGGACATGGAGCTAAAGAGACCCAGTACTTC
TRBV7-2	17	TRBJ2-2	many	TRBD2	CASSHRGLAVNTGELFF	TGTGCCAGCAGCCACCGGGGACTAGCGGTGAACACCGGGGAGCTGTTTTTT
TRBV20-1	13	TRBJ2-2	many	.	CSVTDPSTGELFF	TGCAGTGTTACCGACCCCAGCACGGGGGAGCTGTTTTTT
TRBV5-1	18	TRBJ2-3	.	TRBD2	CASSLTMGLRYPTDTQYF	TGCGCCAGCAGCTTAACAATGGGACTACGCTACCCAACAGATACGCAGTATTTT
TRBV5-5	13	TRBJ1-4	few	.	CASSLWGNEKLFF	TGTGCCAGCAGCTTATGGGGTAATGAAAAACTGTTTTTT
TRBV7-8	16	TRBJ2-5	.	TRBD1	CASSPSRQGISETQYF	TGTGCCAGCAGCCCCAGTCGACAGGGGATTTCAGAGACCCAGTACTTC
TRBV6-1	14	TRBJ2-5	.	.	CASRTGTSGETQYF	TGTGCCAGCAGAACCGGGACCTCGGGGGAGACCCAGTACTTC
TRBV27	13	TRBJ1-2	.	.	CASSQRPNYGYTF	TGTGCCAGCAGCCAACGGCCTAACTATGGCTACACCTTC
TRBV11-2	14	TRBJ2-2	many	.	CASSSFERVGELFF	TGTGCCAGCAGTTCTTTTGAGAGGGTAGGGGAGCTGTTTTTT
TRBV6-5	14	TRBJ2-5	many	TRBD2	CASQRTSGEETQYF	TGTGCCAGCCAGCGGACTAGCGGGGAAGAGACCCAGTACTTC
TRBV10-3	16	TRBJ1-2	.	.	CAISEVLLGLSPGYTF	TGTGCCATCAGTGAAGTGTTGTTAGGCCTCTCCCCTGGCTACACCTTC
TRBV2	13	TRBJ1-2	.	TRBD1	CASSEDRGVGYTF	TGTGCCAGCAGTGAGGACAGGGGCGTCGGCTACACCTTC
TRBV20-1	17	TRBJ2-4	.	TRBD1	CSARDRQDQGEIFIQYF	TGCAGTGCTAGAGATCGACAGGATCAGGGGGAAATTTTCATTCAGTACTTC
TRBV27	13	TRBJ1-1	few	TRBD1	CASGQGVNTEAFF	TGTGCCAGTGGACAGGGGGTGAACACTGAAGCTTTCTTT
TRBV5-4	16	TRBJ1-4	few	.	CASSSRDGATNEKLFF	TGTGCCAGCAGCTCTCGGGACGGAGCAACTAATGAAAAACTGTTTTTT
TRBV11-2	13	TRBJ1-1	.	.	CASSPRQLGQAFF	TGTGCCAGCAGCCCTCGACAGTTAGGGCAAGCTTTCTTT
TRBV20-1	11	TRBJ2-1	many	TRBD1	CSAGTGGQQFF	TGCAGTGCTGGTACAGGGGGTCAGCAGTTCTTC
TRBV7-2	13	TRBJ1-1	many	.	CASSYRRGTEAFF	TGTGCCAGCAGCTACAGAAGGGGGACTGAAGCTTTCTTT
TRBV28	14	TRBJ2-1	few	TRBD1	CASIRDRLYNEQFF	TGTGCCAGCATCCGGGACAGACTATACAATGAGCAGTTCTTC
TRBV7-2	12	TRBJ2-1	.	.	CASSLSLGEQFF	TGTGCCAGCAGCTTAAGCCTCGGTGAGCAGTTCTTC
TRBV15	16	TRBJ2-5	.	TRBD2	CATSRPGTSGEETQYF	TGTGCCACCAGCAGACCAGGGACTAGCGGGGAAGAGACCCAGTACTTC
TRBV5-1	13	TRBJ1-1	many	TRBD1	CASSIGTGTEAFF	TGCGCCAGCAGCATAGGGACAGGCACTGAAGCTTTCTTT
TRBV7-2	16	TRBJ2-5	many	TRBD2	CASSLGPPGGRETQYF	TGTGCCAGCAGCTTAGGACCCCCGGGGGGGCGGGAGACCCAGTACTTC
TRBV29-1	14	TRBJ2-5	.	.	CSGQVRLYQETQYF	TGCAGCGGACAAGTGAGACTCTACCAAGAGACCCAGTACTTC
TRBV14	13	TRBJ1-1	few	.	CASSQASGLAAFF	TGTGCCAGCAGCCAAGCATCAGGGCTAGCAGCTTTCTTT
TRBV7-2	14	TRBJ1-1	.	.	CASTPGGGDVVAFF	TGTGCCAGCACCCCGGGCGGGGGGGATGTGGTGGCTTTCTTT
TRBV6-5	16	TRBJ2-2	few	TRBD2	CASKPGRGASTGELFF	TGTGCCAGCAAGCCGGGGCGGGGGGCGAGCACCGGGGAGCTGTTTTTT
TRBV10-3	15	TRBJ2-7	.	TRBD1	CAIGMGDRASYEQYF	TGTGCCATCGGGATGGGGGACAGGGCCTCCTACGAGCAGTACTTC
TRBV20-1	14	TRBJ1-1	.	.	CSARDQADRTEAFF	TGCAGTGCTAGAGATCAGGCGGATCGGACTGAAGCTTTCTTT
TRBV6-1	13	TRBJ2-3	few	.	CASSYRDSDTQYF	TGTGCCAGCAGCTACAGGGATTCAGATACGCAGTATTTT
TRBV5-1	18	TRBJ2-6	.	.	CASSLGTRLGSGANVLTF	TGCGCCAGCAGCTTGGGGACTCGGCTGGGCTCTGGGGCCAACGTCCTGACTTTC
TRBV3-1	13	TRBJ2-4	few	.	CASGGVFRDIQYF	TGTGCCAGCGGTGGGGTTTTCAGGGACATTCAGTACTTC
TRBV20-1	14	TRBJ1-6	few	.	CSARDAAGNSPLHF	TGCAGTGCTAGAGATGCGGCAGGGAATTCACCCCTCCACTTT
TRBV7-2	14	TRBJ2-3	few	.	CASSLAYSADTQYF	TGTGCCAGCAGCTTAGCATACAGCGCAGATACGCAGTATTTT
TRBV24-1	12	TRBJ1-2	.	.	CATSGQDLGYTF	TGTGCCACCAGTGGGCAGGATCTTGGCTACACCTTC
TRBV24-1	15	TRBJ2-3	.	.	CATSGGTPSPDTQYF	TGTGCCACCAGTGGTGGGACTCCCAGCCCAGATACGCAGTATTTT
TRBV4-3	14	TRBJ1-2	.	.	CASSQVGRAHGYTF	TGCGCCAGCAGCCAAGTCGGTAGGGCTCATGGCTACACCTTC